Each of the 9 T cell receptor beta chains below was sequenced from the same sample in a study of cytomegalovirus exposure and HLA in healthy donors. Primers: 60 Vbeta forward and 13 Jbeta reverse. Generated by immunoSEQ multiplex PCR, the TCRdb table keeps only in-frame clones and is missing some. The sample carries roughly 60,000 clones, roughly 77% recorded once. The specimen sequenced was PBMCs. The receptors come from a woman aged 40 to 49 in good health and CMV-seropositive.

The gene calls are TRBV10-3 and TRBJ2-1; D remains ambiguous. This CDR3 contains 13 residues. Germline lookup yields CDR1 ENHRY and CDR2 SYGVKD. The germline V and J ends were trimmed by 7 bases and 3 bases, with 10 bases remaining between them. CDR3 sequence: CAITPSGYNEQFF. CDR3 nucleotides: TGTGCCATCACCCCCTCCGGCTACAATGAGCAGTTCTTC.

V usage is TRBV19 and J usage is TRBJ2-7, with TRBD1 matching 9 bases. Germline CDR1 reads LNHDA; CDR2 reads SQIVND (reference sequence). This CDR3 is 14 amino acids long. Trimming cost V 3 bases and J 2 bases; bases outside gene matches: 2. The CDR3 sequence is CASSMTGGAYEQYF. The CDR3 nucleotides are TGTGCCAGTAGTATGACAGGGGGGGCCTACGAGCAGTACTTC.

The gene calls are TRBV7-3 and TRBJ2-3; 7 bases align to TRBD2. Germline trimming cut 5 bases from V and 7 bases from J; bases unmatched to any gene: 12. The CDR3 covers 15 residues. The germline V gene has CDR1 SGHTA and CDR2 FQGTGA. The CDR3: CASSATGGIANTQYF. The CDR3 coding sequence is TGTGCCAGCAGCGCCACGGGGGGAATTGCAAATACGCAGTATTTT.

The chain is built from TRBV2 and TRBJ1-3; D is possibly TRBD1 (6 bases). This CDR3 is 19 amino acids long. Germline V gives CDR1 SNHLY, CDR2 FYNNEI. Trimming took off 5 bases at V and 0 bases at J, with 23 bases between the two ends. CDR3 sequence reads: CASSNPGDLGPYSGNTIYF. The CDR3 bases are TGTGCCAGCAGTAACCCAGGGGATTTGGGCCCGTACTCTGGAAACACCATATATTTT.

This clone came up once. V gene TRBV30 combines with J gene TRBJ2-1; 12 nucleotides line up with TRBD2. The V segment lost 4 bases and the J segment 5 bases; nucleotides outside the gene matches: 12. The CDR3 loop spans 17 amino acids. Looked up from germline, CDR1 is GTSNPN and CDR2 is SVGIG (reference sequence). CDR3 residues: CAWTITRTSGVNNEQFF. The CDR3 DNA reads TGTGCCTGGACAATCACCCGGACTAGCGGGGTAAACAATGAGCAGTTCTTC.

This clone was observed a few times. This chain uses TRBV10-1 with TRBJ2-1; D is unclear. The CDR3 runs 11 residues. Deletions cut 9 bases from V and 4 bases from J, with 7 bases between. Germline loops: CDR1 WNHNN, CDR2 SYGVQD (reference sequence). The CDR3 coding sequence is TGCGCCAGGTCGCGATACAATGAGCAGTTCTTC. Its protein is CARSRYNEQFF.

The rearrangement uses TRBV11-2 and TRBJ1-2, with 7 bases aligning to TRBD1. The CDR3 contains 16 residues. V was clipped by 4 bases and J by 0 bases; unmatched bases: 8. Germline V gene lookup returns CDR1 SGHAT and CDR2 FQNNGV. CDR3 nucleotides: TGTGCCAGCAGCTCTTTACGGACAGGAGCTAACTATGGCTACACCTTC. Translating it yields CASSSLRTGANYGYTF.

The chain links TRBV19 to TRBJ1-4; D is unclear. V was pared by 1 base and J by 8 bases, with 17 bases between. From germline, CDR1 is LNHDA and CDR2 SQIVND (reference sequence). The CDR3 consists of 16 residues. CDR3 DNA: TGTGCCAGTAGTATAGTTCCAGGAGGCGGATGGGAAAAACTGTTTTTT. Its translation is CASSIVPGGGWEKLFF.

This chain connects TRBV6-1 to TRBJ1-2, with D possibly TRBD1 on 6 matching bases. This CDR3 is 16 amino acids long. V shed 3 bases and J shed 6 bases, with 20 bases lying between them. The V gene's germline CDR1 is MNHNS and CDR2 SASEGT. The CDR3 loop reads CASSETAGETTNGYTF. The CDR3 DNA reads as TGTGCCAGCAGTGAGACGGCAGGGGAAACGACGAATGGCTACACCTTC.